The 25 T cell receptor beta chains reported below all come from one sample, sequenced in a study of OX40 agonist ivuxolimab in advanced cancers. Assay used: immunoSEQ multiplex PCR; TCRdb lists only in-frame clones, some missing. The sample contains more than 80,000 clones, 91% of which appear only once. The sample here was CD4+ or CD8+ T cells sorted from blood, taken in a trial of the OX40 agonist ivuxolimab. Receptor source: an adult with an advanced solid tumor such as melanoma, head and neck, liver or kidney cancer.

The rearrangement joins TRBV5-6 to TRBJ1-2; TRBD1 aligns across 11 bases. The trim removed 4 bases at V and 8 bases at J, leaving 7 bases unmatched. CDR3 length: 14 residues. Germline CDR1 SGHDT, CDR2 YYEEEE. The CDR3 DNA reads TGTGCCAGCAGCGACCCGGGACAGGGGGACGGCTACACCTTC. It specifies CASSDPGQGDGYTF.

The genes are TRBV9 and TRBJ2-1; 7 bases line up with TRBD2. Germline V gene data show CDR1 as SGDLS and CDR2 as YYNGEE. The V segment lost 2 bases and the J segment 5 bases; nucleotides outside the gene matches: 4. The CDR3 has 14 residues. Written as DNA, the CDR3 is TGTGCCAGCAGCGTCGGGGGGTTGAACAATGAGCAGTTCTTC. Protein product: CASSVGGLNNEQFF.

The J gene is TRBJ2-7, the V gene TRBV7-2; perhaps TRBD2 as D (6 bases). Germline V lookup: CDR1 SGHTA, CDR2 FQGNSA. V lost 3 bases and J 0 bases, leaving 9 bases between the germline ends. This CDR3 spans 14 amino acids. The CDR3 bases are TGTGCCAGCAGCTTGGGGGGTCCCTCCTACGAGCAGTACTTC. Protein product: CASSLGGPSYEQYF.

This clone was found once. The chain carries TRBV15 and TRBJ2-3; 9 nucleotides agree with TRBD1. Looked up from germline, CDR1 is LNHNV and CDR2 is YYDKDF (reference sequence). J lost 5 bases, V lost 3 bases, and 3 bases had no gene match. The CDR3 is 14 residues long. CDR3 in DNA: TGTGCCACCAGCAGGGGACAGGGAGGAGATACGCAGTATTTT. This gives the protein CATSRGQGGDTQYF.

This CDR3 is CASMGPLGQSWNTEAFF. For the CDR3, the DNA is TGTGCCAGCATGGGACCTTTGGGGCAGAGCTGGAACACTGAAGCTTTCTTT. This rearrangement joins TRBV28 to TRBJ1-1; D may be TRBD1 (5 bases). CDR1 and CDR2 from the germline V gene are MDHEN and SYDVKM. This CDR3 has 17 residues. Trimming cost V 7 bases and J 1 base, with 22 bases left between them.

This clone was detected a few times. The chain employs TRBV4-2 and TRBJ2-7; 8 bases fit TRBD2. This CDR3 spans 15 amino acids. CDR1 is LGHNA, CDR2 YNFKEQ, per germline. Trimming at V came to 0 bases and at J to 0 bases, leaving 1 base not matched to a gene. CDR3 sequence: CASSQESGSSYEQYF. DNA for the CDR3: TGTGCCAGCAGCCAAGAGAGCGGGAGCTCCTACGAGCAGTACTTC.

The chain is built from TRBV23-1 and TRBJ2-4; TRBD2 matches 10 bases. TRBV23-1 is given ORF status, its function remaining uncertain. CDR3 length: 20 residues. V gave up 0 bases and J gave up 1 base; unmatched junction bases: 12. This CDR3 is CASSQSIASGSPRAKNIQYF. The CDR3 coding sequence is TGCGCCAGCAGTCAATCTATCGCTAGCGGGAGCCCTCGGGCCAAAAACATTCAGTACTTC.

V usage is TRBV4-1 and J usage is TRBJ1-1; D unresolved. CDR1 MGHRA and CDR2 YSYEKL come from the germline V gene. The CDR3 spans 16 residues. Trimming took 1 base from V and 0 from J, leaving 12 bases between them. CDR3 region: CASSQVPDALNTEAFF. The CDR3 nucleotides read TGCGCCAGCAGCCAAGTACCCGATGCTTTGAACACTGAAGCTTTCTTT.

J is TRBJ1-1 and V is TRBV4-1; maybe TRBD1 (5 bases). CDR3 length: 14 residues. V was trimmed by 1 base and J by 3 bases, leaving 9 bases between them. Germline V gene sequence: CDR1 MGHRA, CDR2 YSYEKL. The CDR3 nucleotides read TGCGCCAGCAGCCAAGTGACAGATTACACTGAAGCTTTCTTT. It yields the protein CASSQVTDYTEAFF.

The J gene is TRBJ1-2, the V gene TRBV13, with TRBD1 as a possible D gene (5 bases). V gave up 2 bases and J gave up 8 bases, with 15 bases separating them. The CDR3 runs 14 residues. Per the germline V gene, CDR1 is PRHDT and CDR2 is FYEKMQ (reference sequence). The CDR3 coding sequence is TGTGCCAGCAGCTTAAGTTATGGGGGGGACGGCTACACCTTC. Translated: CASSLSYGGDGYTF.

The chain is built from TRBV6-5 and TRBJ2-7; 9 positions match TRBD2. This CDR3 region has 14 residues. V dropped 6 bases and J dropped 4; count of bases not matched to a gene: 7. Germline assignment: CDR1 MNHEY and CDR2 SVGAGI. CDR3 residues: CASRRLSGGYEQYF. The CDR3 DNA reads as TGTGCCAGCAGACGTCTTAGCGGGGGATACGAGCAGTACTTC.

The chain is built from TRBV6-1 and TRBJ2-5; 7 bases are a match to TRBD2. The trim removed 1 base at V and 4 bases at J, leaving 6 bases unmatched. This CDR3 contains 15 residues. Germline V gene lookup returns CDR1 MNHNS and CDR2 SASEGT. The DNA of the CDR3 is TGTGCCAGCAGTGAAGGGGCGGGAGACGGAGAGACCCAGTACTTC. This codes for CASSEGAGDGETQYF.

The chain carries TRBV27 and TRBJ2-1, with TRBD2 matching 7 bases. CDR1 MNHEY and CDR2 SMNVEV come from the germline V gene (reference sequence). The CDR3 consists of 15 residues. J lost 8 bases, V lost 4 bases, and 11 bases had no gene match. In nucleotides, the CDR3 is TGTGCCAGCAGTTCAGGACTAGTCGGGCACGATGAGCAGTTCTTC. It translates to CASSSGLVGHDEQFF.

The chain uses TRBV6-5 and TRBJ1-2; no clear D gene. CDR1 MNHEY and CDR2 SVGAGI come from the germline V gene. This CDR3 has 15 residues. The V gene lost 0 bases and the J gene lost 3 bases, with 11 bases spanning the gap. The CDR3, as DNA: TGTGCCAGCAGTTACTCGCCTTGGGGTGACTATGGCTACACCTTC. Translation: CASSYSPWGDYGYTF.

For the CDR3, the DNA is TGTGCCAGCAGTTACATCGGACAGGTTCAAGAGACCCAGTACTTC. It is translated as CASSYIGQVQETQYF. The genes are TRBV6-6 and TRBJ2-5; 7 bases align to TRBD1. Germline CDR1 reads MNHNY; CDR2 reads SVGAGI (reference sequence). The CDR3 is 15 amino acids. V lost 2 bases to trimming and J lost 2 bases; unmatched junction nucleotides: 5.

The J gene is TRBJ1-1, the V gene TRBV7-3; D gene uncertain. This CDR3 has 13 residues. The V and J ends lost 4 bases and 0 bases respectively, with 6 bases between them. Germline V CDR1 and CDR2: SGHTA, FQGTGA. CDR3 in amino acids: CASSSQMNTEAFF. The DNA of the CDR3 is TGTGCCAGCAGCTCTCAGATGAACACTGAAGCTTTCTTT.

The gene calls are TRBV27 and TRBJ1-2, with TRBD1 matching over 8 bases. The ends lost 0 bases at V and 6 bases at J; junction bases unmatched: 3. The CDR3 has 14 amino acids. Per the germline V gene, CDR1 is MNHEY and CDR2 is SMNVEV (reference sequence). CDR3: CASSLSPGGNGYTF. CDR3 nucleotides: TGTGCCAGCAGTTTATCGCCAGGGGGCAATGGCTACACCTTC.

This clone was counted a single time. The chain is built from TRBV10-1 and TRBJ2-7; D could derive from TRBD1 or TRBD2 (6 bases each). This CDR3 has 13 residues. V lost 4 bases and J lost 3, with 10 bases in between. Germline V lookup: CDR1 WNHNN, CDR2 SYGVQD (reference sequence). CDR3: CASSAGGVYEQYF. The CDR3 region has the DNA TGCGCCAGCAGTGCCGGGGGCGTCTACGAGCAGTACTTC.

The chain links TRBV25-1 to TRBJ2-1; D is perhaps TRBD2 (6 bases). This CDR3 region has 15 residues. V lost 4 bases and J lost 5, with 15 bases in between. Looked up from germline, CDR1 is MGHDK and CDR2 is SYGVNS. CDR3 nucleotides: TGTGCCAGCAGTGTTACGGGAGATTTCCACAATGAGCAGTTCTTC. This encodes CASSVTGDFHNEQFF.

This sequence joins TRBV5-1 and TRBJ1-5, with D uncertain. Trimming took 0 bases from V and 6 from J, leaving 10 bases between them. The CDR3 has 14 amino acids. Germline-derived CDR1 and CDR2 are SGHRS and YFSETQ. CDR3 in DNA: TGCGCCAGCAGCTTGGGGACCGAGGGTCAGCCCCAGCATTTT. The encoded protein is CASSLGTEGQPQHF.

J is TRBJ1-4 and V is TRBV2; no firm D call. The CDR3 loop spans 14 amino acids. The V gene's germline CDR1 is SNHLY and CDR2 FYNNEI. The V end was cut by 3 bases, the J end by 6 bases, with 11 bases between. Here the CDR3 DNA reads TGTGCCAGCAGTGAGATCAGAGACCATGAAAAACTGTTTTTT. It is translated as CASSEIRDHEKLFF.

The DNA for the CDR3 is TGTGCCAGCAGCCAGGGGGCGGTAGACACTGAAGCTTTCTTT. Protein: CASSQGAVDTEAFF. The V call is TRBV6-4, the J call TRBJ1-1; 8 positions match TRBD1. Germline V gives CDR1 MRHNA, CDR2 SNTAGT. With V trimmed by 6 bases and J by 3 bases, 6 bases remained unmatched. The CDR3 extends over 14 amino acids.

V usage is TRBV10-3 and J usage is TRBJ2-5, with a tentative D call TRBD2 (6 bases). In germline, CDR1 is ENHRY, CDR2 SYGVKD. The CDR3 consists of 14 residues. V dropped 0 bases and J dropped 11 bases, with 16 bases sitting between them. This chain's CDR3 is CAISESAGTGGQYF. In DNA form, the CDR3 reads TGTGCCATCAGTGAGTCGGCGGGGACTGGGGGGCAGTACTTC.

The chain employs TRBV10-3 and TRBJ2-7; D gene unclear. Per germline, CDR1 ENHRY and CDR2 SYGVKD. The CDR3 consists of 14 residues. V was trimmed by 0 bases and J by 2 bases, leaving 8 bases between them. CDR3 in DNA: TGTGCCATCAGTGAGTCTTCAGACACCTACGAGCAGTACTTC. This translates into CAISESSDTYEQYF.

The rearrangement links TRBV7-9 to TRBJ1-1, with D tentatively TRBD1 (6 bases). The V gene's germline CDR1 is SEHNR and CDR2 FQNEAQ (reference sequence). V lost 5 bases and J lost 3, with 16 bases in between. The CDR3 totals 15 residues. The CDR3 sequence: CASSLRTGYDTEAFF. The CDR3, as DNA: TGTGCCAGCAGCCTACGAACAGGGTACGACACTGAAGCTTTCTTT.